This TCR beta chain is from a study of siplizumab effects on memory and regulatory T cells. General study findings and limits: Relative to controls at approximately 30%, mappable alloreactive CD4+ clones exhibited a mean Treg-derived proportion of around 65% with siplizumab. Memory T cells appeared less diverse than naive cells, which seemed to contribute substantially to alloresponse.

For this clone: Its antigen is unknown.

For every sample, about 10^5 TCR templates were assayed. Clones were read by immunoSEQ multiplex PCR, and TCRdb kept only the in-frame ones, dropping some. The table lists roughly 100,000 clones, approximately 90% of them singletons. This CDR3 is 13 amino acids long. The germline gives CDR1 MNHNS, CDR2 SASEGT. Trimming pared 7 bases from V and 4 bases from J, leaving 11 bases between. The J gene is TRBJ1-3, the V gene TRBV6-1; D call uncertain. The sequence came from a human donor in good health. The sequenced sample consisted of CD4+ T cells sorted from blood. CDR3 in DNA: TGTGCCAGCACTCAGGAGGACGGAAACACCATATATTTT. This codes for CASTQEDGNTIYF.